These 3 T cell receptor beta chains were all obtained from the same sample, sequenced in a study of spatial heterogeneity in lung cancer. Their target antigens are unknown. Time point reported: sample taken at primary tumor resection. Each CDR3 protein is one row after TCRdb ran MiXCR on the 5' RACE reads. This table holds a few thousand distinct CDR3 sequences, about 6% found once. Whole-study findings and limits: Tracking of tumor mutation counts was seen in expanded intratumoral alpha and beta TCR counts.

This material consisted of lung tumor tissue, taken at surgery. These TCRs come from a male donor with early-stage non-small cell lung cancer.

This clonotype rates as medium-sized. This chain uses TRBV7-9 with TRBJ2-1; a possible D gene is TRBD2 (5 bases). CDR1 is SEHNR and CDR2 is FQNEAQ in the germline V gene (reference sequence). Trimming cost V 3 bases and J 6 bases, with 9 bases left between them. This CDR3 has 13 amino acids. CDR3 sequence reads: CASSLDGINEQFF. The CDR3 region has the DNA TGTGCCAGCAGCTTGGACGGGATCAATGAGCAGTTCTTC.

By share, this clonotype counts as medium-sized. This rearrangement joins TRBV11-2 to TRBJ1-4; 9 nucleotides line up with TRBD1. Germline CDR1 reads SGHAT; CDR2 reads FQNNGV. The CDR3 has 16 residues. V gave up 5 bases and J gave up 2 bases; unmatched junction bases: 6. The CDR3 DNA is TGTGCCAGCAGCATGGGACAGGGCCTCACTAATGAAAAACTGTTTTTT. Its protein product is CASSMGQGLTNEKLFF. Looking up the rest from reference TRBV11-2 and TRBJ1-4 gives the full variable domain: EAGVAQSPRYKIIEKRQSVAFWCNPISGHATLYWYQQILGQGPKLLIQFQNNGVVDDSQLPKDRFSAERLKGVDSTLKIQPAKLEDSAVYLCASSMGQGLTNEKLFFGSGTQLSVL.

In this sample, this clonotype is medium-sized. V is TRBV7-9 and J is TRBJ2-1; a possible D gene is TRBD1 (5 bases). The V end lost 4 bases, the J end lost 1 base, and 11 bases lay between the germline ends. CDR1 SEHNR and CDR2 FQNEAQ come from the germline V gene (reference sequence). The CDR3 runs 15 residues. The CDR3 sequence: CASSSTVLSYNEQFF. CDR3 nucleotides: TGTGCCAGCAGCTCGACAGTCCTTTCCTACAATGAGCAGTTCTTC.